This T cell receptor beta chain was captured by sequencing in a study of T-cell reconstitution after alpha-beta-depleted transplantation in children. A TCRbeta library incorporating unique molecular identifiers was prepared. TCRdb re-derived calls from the PCR reads in MiXCR, one entry per CDR3 protein. Here the sample spans 250,000 to 300,000 distinct CDR3 sequences, roughly 7.8% being singletons. Study results and limitations: Alpha-beta T cells about two months after transplant reportedly derived from several hundred expanded graft clones. After one year, T-cell counts and TCRbeta diversity mostly came from new T cells. Some patients owed their high day-60 TCRbeta diversity to surviving recipient T cells and thymic progenitors.

Germline CDR1 MDHEN, CDR2 SYDVKM. This CDR3 comprises 17 residues. J was trimmed by 0 bases and V by 6 bases; bases with no gene match: 8. There are a few counts of this clonotype. Antigen: not known. The receptor was derived from a female patient between 2 and 15 years old who had a stem cell transplant for Fanconi anemia, so the T cells may come from the graft donor. The source material was peripheral blood, sampled 360 days after TCRalphabeta/CD19-depleted stem cell transplant. The chain combines TRBV28 with TRBJ2-6, with 7 bases that match TRBD2. The CDR3 coding sequence is TGTGCCAGCAGGGAAAGAGCGGGGAACTCTGGGGCCAACGTCCTGACTTTC. It is translated as CASRERAGNSGANVLTF.